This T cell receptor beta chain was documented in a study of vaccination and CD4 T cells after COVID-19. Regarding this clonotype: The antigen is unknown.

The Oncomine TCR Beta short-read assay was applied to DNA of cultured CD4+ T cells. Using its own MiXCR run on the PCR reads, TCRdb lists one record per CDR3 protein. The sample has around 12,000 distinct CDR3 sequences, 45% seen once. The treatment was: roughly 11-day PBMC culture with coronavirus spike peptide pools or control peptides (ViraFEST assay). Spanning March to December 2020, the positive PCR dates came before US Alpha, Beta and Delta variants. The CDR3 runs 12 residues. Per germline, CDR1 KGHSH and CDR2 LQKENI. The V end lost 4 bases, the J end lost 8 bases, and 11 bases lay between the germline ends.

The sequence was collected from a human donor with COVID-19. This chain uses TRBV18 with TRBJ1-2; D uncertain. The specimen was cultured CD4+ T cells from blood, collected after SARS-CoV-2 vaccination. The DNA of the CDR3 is TGTGCCAGCTCACATAAAGAGGGAGGCTACACCTTC. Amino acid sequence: CASSHKEGGYTF.